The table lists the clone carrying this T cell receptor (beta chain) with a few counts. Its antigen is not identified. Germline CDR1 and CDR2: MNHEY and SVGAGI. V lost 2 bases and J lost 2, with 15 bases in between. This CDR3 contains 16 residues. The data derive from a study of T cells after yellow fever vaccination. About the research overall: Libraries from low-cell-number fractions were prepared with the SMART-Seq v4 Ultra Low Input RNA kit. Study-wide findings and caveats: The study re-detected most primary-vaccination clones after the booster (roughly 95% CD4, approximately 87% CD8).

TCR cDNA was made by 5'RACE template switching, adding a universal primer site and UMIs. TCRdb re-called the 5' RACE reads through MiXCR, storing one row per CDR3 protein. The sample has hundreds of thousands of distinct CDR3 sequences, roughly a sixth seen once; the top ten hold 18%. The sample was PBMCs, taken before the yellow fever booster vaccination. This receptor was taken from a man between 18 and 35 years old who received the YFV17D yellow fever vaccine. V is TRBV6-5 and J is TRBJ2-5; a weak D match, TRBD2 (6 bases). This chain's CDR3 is CASSYEASARQETQYF. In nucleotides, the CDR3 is TGTGCCAGCAGTTACGAGGCTAGCGCAAGGCAAGAGACCCAGTACTTC.